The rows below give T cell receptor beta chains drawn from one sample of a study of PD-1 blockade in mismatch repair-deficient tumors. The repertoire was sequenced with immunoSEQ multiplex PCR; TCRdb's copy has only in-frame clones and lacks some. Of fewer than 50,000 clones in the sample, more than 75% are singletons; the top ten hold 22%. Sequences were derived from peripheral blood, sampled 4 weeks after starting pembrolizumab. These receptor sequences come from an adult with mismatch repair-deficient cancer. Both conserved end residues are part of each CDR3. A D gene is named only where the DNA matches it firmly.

CASSFTKGLAGGPYEQYF,TRBV11-2,TRBD2,TRBJ2-7
CASSLDSPGDEQYF,TRBV28,-,TRBJ2-7
CASSYRSDRKNYEQYF,TRBV6-5,-,TRBJ2-7
CASSPETGNVMRELFF,TRBV27,TRBD1,TRBJ2-2
CASSPQGAATNEKLFF,TRBV28,TRBD1,TRBJ1-4
CASSDSNGGGTDTQYF,TRBV6-4,-,TRBJ2-3
CASSQESSGRDTQYF,TRBV4-1,-,TRBJ2-3
CASSLAAAGPYNEQFF,TRBV5-4,TRBD2,TRBJ2-1
CASGRTESSYNEQFF,TRBV6-1,-,TRBJ2-1
CASSLPILSGANVLTF,TRBV27,-,TRBJ2-6
CASSLSRQEVTDTQYF,TRBV7-9,-,TRBJ2-3
CASSFHDSDQPQHF,TRBV27,-,TRBJ1-5
CASRSPGGGYEQYF,TRBV6-5,-,TRBJ2-7
CASSERFAGNTEAFF,TRBV2,-,TRBJ1-1
CASSWGDRDQPQHF,TRBV5-1,TRBD1,TRBJ1-5
CASSVGLRTDTQYF,TRBV9,-,TRBJ2-3
CASSMDEGGSVQPQHF,TRBV19,-,TRBJ1-5
CASSSGTGNWYGYTF,TRBV5-1,TRBD1,TRBJ1-2
CASSIGRESYNEQFF,TRBV19,-,TRBJ2-1
CASSPGVGNTDTQYF,TRBV4-3,-,TRBJ2-3
CASSPDSLRGFGELFF,TRBV11-1,-,TRBJ2-2
CASSLSPGNSYNEQFF,TRBV7-8,-,TRBJ2-1
CASARKADSSYEQYF,TRBV19,-,TRBJ2-7
CASRANTEAFF,TRBV6-5,-,TRBJ1-1
CASSHRGYEQYF,TRBV2,TRBD1,TRBJ2-7
CASGLVLEGKNTEAFF,TRBV12-5,-,TRBJ1-1
CAGKAVFNEQFF,TRBV11-3,-,TRBJ2-1
CANPQGEQFF,TRBV23-1,-,TRBJ2-1
CATGIDLGSYNEQFF,TRBV15,-,TRBJ2-1
CASSLIGWLGNEQFF,TRBV28,-,TRBJ2-1
CASSPTSGRPVVEQFF,TRBV4-3,TRBD2,TRBJ2-1
CASSRLAGETQYF,TRBV7-2,TRBD2,TRBJ2-5
CASNRGFTEAFF,TRBV30,TRBD1,TRBJ1-1
CASTPGLPTGEQFF,TRBV6-1,-,TRBJ2-1
CASSLFVRFSTDTQYF,TRBV19,-,TRBJ2-3
CASSLERGPYEQYF,TRBV11-2,-,TRBJ2-7
CASSYRAGEKLFF,TRBV6-5,-,TRBJ1-4
CASSLVWDTQYF,TRBV7-2,-,TRBJ2-3
CAWSGLGGDGEQYF,TRBV30,-,TRBJ2-7
CASSGSISHALGLDTQYF,TRBV27,-,TRBJ2-3
CAIPGPSKQSYNEQFF,TRBV2,-,TRBJ2-1
CATHFGSSGNTIYF,TRBV6-1,-,TRBJ1-3
CASSLTVDTEAFF,TRBV27,-,TRBJ1-1
CASSLPGQDGQYF,TRBV7-9,TRBD1,TRBJ2-7
CASSEAPTSGHSYNEQFF,TRBV25-1,TRBD2,TRBJ2-1
CSVGDQLGTGELFF,TRBV29-1,-,TRBJ2-2
CAWSGYPRDGRSYNEQFF,TRBV30,-,TRBJ2-1
CASSTQGRGEQFF,TRBV19,-,TRBJ2-1
CASSRKTEGGYEQYF,TRBV19,-,TRBJ2-7
CASISWRQGHEQYF,TRBV28,TRBD1,TRBJ2-7
CASRIPQGGSYNEQFF,TRBV6-4,TRBD1,TRBJ2-1